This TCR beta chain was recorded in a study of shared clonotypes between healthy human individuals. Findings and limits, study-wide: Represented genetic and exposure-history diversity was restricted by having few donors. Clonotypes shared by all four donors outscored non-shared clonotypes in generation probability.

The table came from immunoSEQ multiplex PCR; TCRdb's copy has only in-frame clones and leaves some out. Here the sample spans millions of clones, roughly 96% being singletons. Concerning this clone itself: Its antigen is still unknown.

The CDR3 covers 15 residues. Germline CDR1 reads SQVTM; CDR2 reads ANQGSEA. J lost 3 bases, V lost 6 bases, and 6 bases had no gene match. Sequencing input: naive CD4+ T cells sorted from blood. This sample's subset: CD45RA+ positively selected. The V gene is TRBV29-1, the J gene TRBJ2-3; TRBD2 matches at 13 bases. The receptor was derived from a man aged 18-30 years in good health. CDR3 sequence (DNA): TGCAGCGTCGAGACTAGCGGGGGGCAAACAGATACGCAGTATTTT. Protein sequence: CSVETSGGQTDTQYF.